These T cell receptor beta chains were read from a single sample in a study of T cell responses to AZD1222 COVID-19 vaccine. Method: immunoSEQ multiplex PCR; TCRdb's copy keeps in-frame clones and lacks some. The sample carries about 160,000 clones, 90% recorded once. The sample consisted of peripheral blood, taken on day 0 of AZD1222 vaccination. These TCRs come from an adult in good health. CDR3s include the opening cysteine and the closing phenylalanine or tryptophan. Expanded clones are given a class, and other clones once, few, many or no size at all.

>TRBJ2-7|TRBV14|NA
CASSQERGLYEQYF
>TRBJ2-1|TRBV19|NA
CASSRDRGDEQFF
>TRBJ2-5|TRBV24-1|few
CATVQGELKETQYF
>TRBJ1-6|TRBV7-8|NA
CASRQGRVSPLHF
>TRBJ1-1|TRBV15|NA
CATSRVRPAAFF
>TRBJ2-7|TRBV19|NA
CASSITRDYEQYF
>TRBJ1-5|TRBV5-1|NA
CASSLDGQAYQPQHF
>TRBJ1-3|TRBV10-2|few
CASAFAGEDTIYF
>TRBJ2-1|TRBV9|NA
CASSVDSGNYNEQFF
>TRBJ2-1|TRBV2|few
CASSIIYNEQFF
>TRBJ1-4|TRBV19|NA
CASSIENEKLFF
>TRBJ1-2|TRBV6-4|NA
CASRRGCGYTF
>TRBJ2-5|TRBV5-1|NA
CASSLDPAGGRETQYF
>TRBJ2-5|TRBV24-1|few
CATSEANQETQYF
>TRBJ2-5|TRBV5-6|NA
CASSLGLAYETQYF
>TRBJ1-1|TRBV13|NA
CASTPQGSNTEAFF
>TRBJ2-7|TRBV28|NA
CASSLLSREQYF
>TRBJ2-7|TRBV6-5|many
CASSSTGGNEQYF
>TRBJ1-5|TRBV19|NA
CASSIGGGEWQPQHF
>TRBJ2-3|TRBV2|NA
CASSRSVPSTDTQYF
>TRBJ2-2|TRBV6-5|NA
CASRIPATGSGELFF
>TRBJ1-4|TRBV4-1|NA
CASSQDFRQGREKLFF
>TRBJ1-2|TRBV5-1|NA
CASSPSGDYGYTF
>TRBJ2-1|TRBV3-1/TRBV3-2|NA
CASSQARGEQFF
>TRBJ1-4|TRBV6-5|NA
CASLDSATNEKLFF
>TRBJ2-5|TRBV28|NA
CASSPGTAMQETQYF
>TRBJ2-1|TRBV3-1/TRBV3-2|NA
CASSQDTLGGGVKREQFF
>TRBJ1-5|TRBV19|NA
CASRPDRDSNQPQHF
>TRBJ1-1|TRBV7-9|once
CASSQTQDDTEAFF
>TRBJ1-1|TRBV4-1|few
CASSYSGGSRNTEAFF
>TRBJ1-6|TRBV4-3|NA
CASSQVGTAPNSPLHF
>TRBJ1-3|TRBV9|NA
CASSALDRISGNTIYF
>TRBJ1-5|TRBV4-1|NA
CASSPRVSQPQHF
>TRBJ2-7|TRBV7-8|NA
CASSSLSGQGPYEQYF
>TRBJ2-4|TRBV19|NA
CASSIRETGKNIQYF
>TRBJ1-4|TRBV7-6|NA
CASSLAGTGGFGEKLFF
>TRBJ1-1|TRBV6-5|few
CASSFTDDGIEAFF
>TRBJ1-4|TRBV19|NA
CASSSRTGGDEKLFF
>TRBJ1-4|TRBV5-6|NA
CASSLVGRTNEKLFF
>TRBJ1-3|TRBV2|NA
CASRPAGTGVNTIYF
>TRBJ1-4|TRBV4-1|NA
CASSPATLKGEKLFF
>TRBJ1-4|TRBV5-1|NA
CASSSTPSTNEKLFF
>TRBJ2-7|TRBV5-1|NA
CASSLAVGQNEQYF
>TRBJ2-7|TRBV5-1|NA
CASRPDSLSYEQYF
>TRBJ2-7|TRBV3-1/TRBV3-2|NA
CASSQRLVGEQYF
>TRBJ1-1|TRBV9|NA
CASSVGNRDTEAFF
>TRBJ1-2|TRBV27|NA
CASSVQGAGYGYTF
>TRBJ2-2|TRBV19|NA
CASSIMGDTAGELFF
>TRBJ1-4|TRBV23-1|NA
CASSQSPGALARGKLFF
>TRBJ2-7|TRBV10-3|NA
CAISEWGIEQYF
>TRBJ1-5|TRBV28|NA
CASIGARNQPQHF
>TRBJ1-1|TRBV28|NA
CASSLASGQKSTEAFF
>TRBJ1-3|TRBV11-3|NA
CASSFASGNTIYF
>TRBJ1-2|TRBV21-1|NA
CASNGDVTGYSNYGYTF
>TRBJ1-2|TRBV24-1|NA
CATSDRFYGYTF
>TRBJ1-4|TRBV4-1|NA
CASTQNPYIGEKLFF
>TRBJ1-1|TRBV19|NA
CASIQPPSEAFF
>TRBJ2-7|TRBV6-6|NA
CASSDTGGASYEQYF